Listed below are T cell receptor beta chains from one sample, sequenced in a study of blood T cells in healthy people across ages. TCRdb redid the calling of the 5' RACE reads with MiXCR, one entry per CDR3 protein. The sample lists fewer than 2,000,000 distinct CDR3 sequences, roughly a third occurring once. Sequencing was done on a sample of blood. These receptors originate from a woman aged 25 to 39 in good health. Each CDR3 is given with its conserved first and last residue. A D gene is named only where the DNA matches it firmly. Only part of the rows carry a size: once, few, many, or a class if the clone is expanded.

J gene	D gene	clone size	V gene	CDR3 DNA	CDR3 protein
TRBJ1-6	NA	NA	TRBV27	TGTGCCAGCAGTGGGGGCCTAAGCTCCTATAATTCACCCCTCCACTTT	CASSGGLSSYNSPLHF
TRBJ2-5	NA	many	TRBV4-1	TGCGCCAGCAGCCAAGAGGGGAGGCCTCAAGAGACCCAGTACTTC	CASSQEGRPQETQYF
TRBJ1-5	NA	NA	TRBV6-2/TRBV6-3	TGTGCCAGCGATTCGAGCAATCAGCCCCAGCATTTT	CASDSSNQPQHF
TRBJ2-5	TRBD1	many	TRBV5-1	TGCGCCAGCAGCTTGTCCAGGGACAGGCCACCGGAGACCCAGTACTTC	CASSLSRDRPPETQYF
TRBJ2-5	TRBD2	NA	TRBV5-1	TGCGCCAGCAGCCTGAGGGGACTAGCGGGGTCCCAAGAGACCCAGTACTTC	CASSLRGLAGSQETQYF
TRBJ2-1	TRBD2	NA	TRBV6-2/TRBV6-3	TGTGCCAGCAGTCACTCGTTGACGGGGGGGCTGAATGAGCAGTTCTTC	CASSHSLTGGLNEQFF
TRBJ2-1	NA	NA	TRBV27	TGTGCCAGCAGTTTAAGGGACGCCGGGGACAATGAGCAGTTCTTC	CASSLRDAGDNEQFF
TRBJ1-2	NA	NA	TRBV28	TGTGCCAGCAATGAAGGACAGCCCTATGGCTACACCTTC	CASNEGQPYGYTF
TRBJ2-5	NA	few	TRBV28	TGTGCCAGCAACTCCGGGACTCAGGGGACCCAGTACTTC	CASNSGTQGTQYF
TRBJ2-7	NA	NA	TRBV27	TGTGCCAGCAGTCCCCCTAGTTCCTACGGCAACGAGCAGTACTTC	CASSPPSSYGNEQYF
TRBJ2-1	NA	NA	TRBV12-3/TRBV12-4	TGTGCCAGCAGTCCTTCGACACTAGACAATGAGCAGTTCTTC	CASSPSTLDNEQFF
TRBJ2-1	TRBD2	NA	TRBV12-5	TGTGCTAGTGGTAGCGGGGGGGCTTTAGATGAGCAGTTCTTC	CASGSGGALDEQFF
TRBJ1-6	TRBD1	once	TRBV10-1	TGCGCCAGCAGTGAGAAAGAAGGACAGGATTTCTCACCCCTCCACTTT	CASSEKEGQDFSPLHF
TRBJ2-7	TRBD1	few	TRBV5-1	TGCGCCAGCAGCTGGGGACAGGTCGAACACGAGCAGTACTTC	CASSWGQVEHEQYF
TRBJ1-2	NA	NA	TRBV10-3	TGTGCCATCAGTGAGGGCAGGGCTAACTATGGCTACACCTTC	CAISEGRANYGYTF
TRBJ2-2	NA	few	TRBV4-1	TGCGCCAGCACCGATGCAGGGAGTCACACCGGGGAGCTGTTTTTT	CASTDAGSHTGELFF
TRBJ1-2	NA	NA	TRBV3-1	TGTGCCAGCAGCCAAGGGAGGGGATTAGGCTATGGCTACACCTTC	CASSQGRGLGYGYTF
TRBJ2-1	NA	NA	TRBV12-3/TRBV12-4	TGTGCCAGCAGTTTCCTCTTGATTGGCAATGAGCAGTTCTTC	CASSFLLIGNEQFF
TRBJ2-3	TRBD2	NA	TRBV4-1	TGCGCCAGCAGCCAAGCGGGAGGGCCAGGAGATACGCAGTATTTT	CASSQAGGPGDTQYF
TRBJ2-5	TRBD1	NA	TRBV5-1	TGCGCCAGCAGCTTGGACGTCGACAGGGGTGGATGGGAGACCCAGTACTTC	CASSLDVDRGGWETQYF
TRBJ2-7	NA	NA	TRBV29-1	TGCAGCGTTCGAACTAGCAGGATGGTGGAGCAGTACTTC	CSVRTSRMVEQYF
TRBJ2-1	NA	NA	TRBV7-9	TGTGCCAGCAGCTACGGAGGAGTCCAAGTTGTTGAGCAGTTCTTC	CASSYGGVQVVEQFF
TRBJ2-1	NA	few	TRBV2	TGTGCCACCGGTTCAGGGTACCAAGAGACCCAGTTCTTC	CATGSGYQETQFF
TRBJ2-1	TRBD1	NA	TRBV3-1	TGTGCCAGCAGCCAAGCCGGGACAGGGCACAATGAGCAGTTCTTC	CASSQAGTGHNEQFF
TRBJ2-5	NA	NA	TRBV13	TGTGCCAGCAGTTACGGACGAGAGGGGAAGGGGGAAATAGAGACCCAGTACTTC	CASSYGREGKGEIETQYF
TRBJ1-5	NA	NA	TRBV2	TGTGCCAGCAGTGAAGCCGGACGCTATCAGCCCCAGCATTTT	CASSEAGRYQPQHF
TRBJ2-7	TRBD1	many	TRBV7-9	TGTGCCAGCAGCTTGGGACAGGGGGTGCAGTACTTC	CASSLGQGVQYF
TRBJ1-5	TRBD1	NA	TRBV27	TGTGCCAGCGGTCCCGGGACAGTCCCTAATCAGCCCCAGCATTTT	CASGPGTVPNQPQHF
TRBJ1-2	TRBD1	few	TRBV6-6	TGTGCCAGCACTGATACCGGGACAGGGATATATGGCTACACCTTC	CASTDTGTGIYGYTF
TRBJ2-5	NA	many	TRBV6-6	TGTGCCAGCAGTGGGTCGAGACCTGAAGAGACCCAGTACTTC	CASSGSRPEETQYF
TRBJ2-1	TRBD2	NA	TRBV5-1	TGCGCCAGCAGCAAGGAGCGGGGGGGCCTAAATGAGCAGTTCTTC	CASSKERGGLNEQFF
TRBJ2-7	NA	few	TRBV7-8	TGTGCCAGCAGCTTATCTTTGAACGACGAGCAGTACTTC	CASSLSLNDEQYF
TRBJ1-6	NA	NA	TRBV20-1	TGCAGTGCTAAAACTAGAGTAGGGGGTGCCTATAATTCACCCCTCCACTTT	CSAKTRVGGAYNSPLHF
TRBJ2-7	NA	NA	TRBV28	TGTGCCAGCAGTTTGTCCAGCGTCCCCTACGAGCAGTACTTC	CASSLSSVPYEQYF
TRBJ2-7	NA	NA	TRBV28	TGTGCCAGCAGTCTTTCGGACTATTACGAGCAGTACTTC	CASSLSDYYEQYF
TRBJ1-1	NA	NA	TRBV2	TGTGCCAGCGTTGGACAGTATTTCACTGAAGCTTTCTTT	CASVGQYFTEAFF
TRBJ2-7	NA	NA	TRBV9	TGTGCCAGCAGCGTAGTAGGGGGGTCAGGGCCCGTTGGCGAGCAGTACTTC	CASSVVGGSGPVGEQYF
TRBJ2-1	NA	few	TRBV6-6	TGTGCCAGCAGTCGACAAGGATCGTCCGGAAAGAATGAGCAGTTCTTC	CASSRQGSSGKNEQFF
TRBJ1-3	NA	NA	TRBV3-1	TGTGCCAGCAGCCAAGACGACTCTGGAAACACCATATATTTT	CASSQDDSGNTIYF
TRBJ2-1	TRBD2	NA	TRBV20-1	TGCAGTGCTAGCAGGTTACTCGGACTAGCGGGTAATGAGCAGTTCTTC	CSASRLLGLAGNEQFF
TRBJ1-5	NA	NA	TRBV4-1	TGCGCCAGCAGCCAAGGGTCATACGGCAATCAGCCCCAGCATTTT	CASSQGSYGNQPQHF
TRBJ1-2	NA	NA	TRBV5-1	TGCGCCAGCAGCTTGGTGGGTCTTAGTGGCTACACCTTC	CASSLVGLSGYTF
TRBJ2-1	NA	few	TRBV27	TGTGCCAGCAGTATCCGGGACGTATATGAGCAGTTCTTC	CASSIRDVYEQFF
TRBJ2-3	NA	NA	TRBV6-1	TGTGCCAGCTTCTCAGTGGGTTATACAGGGATTGATACGCAGTATTTT	CASFSVGYTGIDTQYF
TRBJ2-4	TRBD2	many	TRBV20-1	TGCAGTGCTAGATCTCGGACTAGAGGCAAAAACATTCAGTACTTC	CSARSRTRGKNIQYF
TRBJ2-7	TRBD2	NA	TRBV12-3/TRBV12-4	TGTGCCAGCAGTCGGGACTACGATAGCTCCTACGAGCAGTACTTC	CASSRDYDSSYEQYF